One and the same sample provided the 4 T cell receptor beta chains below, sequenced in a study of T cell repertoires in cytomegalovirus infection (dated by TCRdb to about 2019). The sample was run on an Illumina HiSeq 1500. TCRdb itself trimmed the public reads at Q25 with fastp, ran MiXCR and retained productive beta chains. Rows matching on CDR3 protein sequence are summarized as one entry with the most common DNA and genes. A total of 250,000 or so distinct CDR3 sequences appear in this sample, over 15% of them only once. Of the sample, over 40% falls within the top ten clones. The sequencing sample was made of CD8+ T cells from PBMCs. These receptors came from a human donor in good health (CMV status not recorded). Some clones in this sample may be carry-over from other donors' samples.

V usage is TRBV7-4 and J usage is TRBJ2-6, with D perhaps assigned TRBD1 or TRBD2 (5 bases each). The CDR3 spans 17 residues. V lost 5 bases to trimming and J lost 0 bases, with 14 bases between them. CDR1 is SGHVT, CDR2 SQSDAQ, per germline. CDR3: CASSPPEGNSGANVLTF. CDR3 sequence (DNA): TGTGCCAGCAGCCCCCCCGAGGGGAACTCTGGGGCCAACGTCCTGACTTTC.

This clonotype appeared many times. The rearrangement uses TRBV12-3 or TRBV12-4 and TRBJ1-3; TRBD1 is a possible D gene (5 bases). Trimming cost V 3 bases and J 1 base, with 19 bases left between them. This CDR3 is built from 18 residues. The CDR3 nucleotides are TGTGCCAGCAGTTTCGCCCGACTTTTTGGGACGTCTGGAAACACCATATATTTT. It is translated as CASSFARLFGTSGNTIYF.

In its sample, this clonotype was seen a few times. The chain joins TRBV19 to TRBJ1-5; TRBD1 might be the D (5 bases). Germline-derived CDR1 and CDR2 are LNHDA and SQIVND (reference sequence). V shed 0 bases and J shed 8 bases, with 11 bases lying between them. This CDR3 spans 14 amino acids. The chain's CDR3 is CASSIDEGMEPQHF. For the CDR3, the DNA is TGTGCCAGTAGTATAGACGAGGGGATGGAGCCCCAGCATTTT. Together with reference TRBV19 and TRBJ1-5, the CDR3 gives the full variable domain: DGGITQSPKYLFRKEGQNVTLSCEQNLNHDAMYWYRQDPGQGLRLIYYSQIVNDFQKGDIAEGYSVSREKKESFPLTVTSAQKNPTAFYLCASSIDEGMEPQHFGDGTRLSIL.

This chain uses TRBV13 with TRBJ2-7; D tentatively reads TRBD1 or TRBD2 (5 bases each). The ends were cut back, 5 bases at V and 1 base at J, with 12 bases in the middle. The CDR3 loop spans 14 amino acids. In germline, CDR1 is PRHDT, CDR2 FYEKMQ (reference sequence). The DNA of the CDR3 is TGTGCCAGCAGCCCGAGGGGCATATCCTACGAGCAGTACTTC. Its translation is CASSPRGISYEQYF.